These 5 T cell receptor beta chains originate from one sample sequenced in a study of control samples from healthy donors and cancer patients. The table came from immunoSEQ multiplex PCR; TCRdb's copy has only in-frame clones and leaves some out. This table has about 180,000 clones, more than 80% appearing once. Sequencing input: blood. The receptors originated from a man aged 30 to 45 in good health.

The chain joins TRBV6-2 or TRBV6-3 to TRBJ1-6; 8 nucleotides line up with TRBD1. Germline V gene data show CDR1 as MNHEY and CDR2 as SVGEGT. The trim removed 1 base at V and 5 bases at J, leaving 7 bases unmatched. This CDR3 region has 17 residues. The CDR3 loop reads CASSYFRGQGNNSPLHF. CDR3 nucleotide sequence: TGTGCCAGCAGTTACTTCCGTGGACAGGGAAATAATTCACCCCTCCACTTT.

The V gene is TRBV4-1, the J gene TRBJ1-4; the match to TRBD1 covers 9 bases. CDR1 and CDR2 from the germline V gene are MGHRA and YSYEKL. This CDR3 is built from 17 residues. Losses at the gene ends were 0 bases for V and 7 bases for J; bases not matched to a gene: 9. The CDR3 nucleotides read TGCGCCAGCAGCCAAGATTTAATGGGACAGGGTAGTGAAAAACTGTTTTTT. Translation gives CASSQDLMGQGSEKLFF.

This chain connects TRBV30 to TRBJ2-7, with D maybe TRBD2 (5 bases). V gave up 0 bases and J gave up 2 bases, with 11 bases separating them. From germline, CDR1 is GTSNPN and CDR2 SVGIG (reference sequence). The CDR3 totals 14 residues. CDR3 nucleotides: TGTGCCTGGAGTGTAGCGGTCGGGCCCTACGAGCAGTACTTC. Encoded protein: CAWSVAVGPYEQYF.

The chain carries TRBV4-2 and TRBJ1-5; maybe TRBD1 (6 bases). Germline loops: CDR1 LGHNA, CDR2 YNFKEQ. Trimming stripped 0 bases from V and 6 bases from J, with 15 bases between. CDR3 length: 16 residues. In nucleotides, the CDR3 is TGTGCCAGCAGCCAAGATAGATCAGGGGCGCGTCAGCCCCAGCATTTT. It specifies CASSQDRSGARQPQHF.

The chain carries TRBV2 and TRBJ1-5; D is ambiguous. Germline CDR1 is SNHLY and CDR2 is FYNNEI. V was shortened by 7 bases and J by 3 bases, with 13 bases between the two germline ends. This CDR3 has 14 residues. Written as DNA, the CDR3 is TGTGCCAGCATCCCAAGGGCGGCCAATCAGCCCCAGCATTTT. This encodes CASIPRAANQPQHF.